The rows below give T cell receptor beta chains drawn from one sample of a study of T cell responses to AZD1222 COVID-19 vaccine. The protocol was immunoSEQ multiplex PCR, while the TCRdb copy is restricted to in-frame clones and leaves out a portion. There are some 56,000 clones in the sample; 70% to 90% occur only once, and roughly 16% lies in the top ten. Sequenced material: peripheral blood, taken on day 0 of AZD1222 vaccination. Receptors were obtained from an adult in good health. Each CDR3 is given with its conserved first and last residue. The D gene is left open where the match is weak. Rows may omit the clone size; those that give it use once, few, many or a size class.

clone_size	v_call	j_call	d_call	cdr3_nt	cdr3_aa
.	TRBV28	TRBJ2-7	TRBD1	TGTGCCAGCAGCTCCGCGGGACAGGGCGTCTACGAGCAGTACTTC	CASSSAGQGVYEQYF
.	TRBV12-5	TRBJ2-3	TRBD1	TGTGCTAGTGGTTCGGGACAGGGGGCTCGAGATACGCAGTATTTT	CASGSGQGARDTQYF
.	TRBV10-3	TRBJ1-2	TRBD1	TGTGCCATCAGTGAGTCGAGTCTTGGGGACAGCTCCTATGGCTACACCTTC	CAISESSLGDSSYGYTF
.	TRBV2	TRBJ1-2	.	TGTGCCAGCAGTGAAGTAAGGGGATCTAACTATGGCTACACCTTC	CASSEVRGSNYGYTF
.	TRBV6-5	TRBJ2-7	.	TGTGCCAGCAGCCGAACCAACTATTACGAGCAGTACTTC	CASSRTNYYEQYF
few	TRBV5-1	TRBJ2-7	TRBD2	TGCGCCAGCAGCTTGGCCGGGGACTACTACGAGCAGTACTTC	CASSLAGDYYEQYF
.	TRBV19	TRBJ1-4	TRBD1	TGTGCCAGTAGTATAGGACAGGGCGTCGGAAAACTGTTTTTT	CASSIGQGVGKLFF
.	TRBV18	TRBJ1-4	.	TGTGCCAGTACGCTCAGGGGATTGGATGAAAAACTGTTTTTT	CASTLRGLDEKLFF
.	TRBV11-2	TRBJ2-1	TRBD1	TGTGCCAGCAGCCGTTACAGGGGCAACGTGGGAGATGAGCAGTTCTTC	CASSRYRGNVGDEQFF
.	TRBV5-1	TRBJ2-7	.	TGCGCCAGCAGCTTGAGGGACCGCTCCTACGAGCAGTACTTC	CASSLRDRSYEQYF
.	TRBV6-5	TRBJ2-3	.	TGTGCCAGCAGACCCCGACAGGGCACAGATACGCAGTATTTT	CASRPRQGTDTQYF
once	TRBV2	TRBJ1-2	TRBD1	TGTGCCAGCAGTGCACGGACAGGCCGCCCCTATGGCTACACCTTC	CASSARTGRPYGYTF
.	TRBV5-1	TRBJ1-4	.	TGCGCCAGCAGCTTGGAAGCTGGCTCGGCCAAAGGTGAAAAACTGTTTTTT	CASSLEAGSAKGEKLFF
.	TRBV19	TRBJ1-5	.	TGTGCCAGTAGGGAAGGACTTAATAGCAATCAGCCCCAGCATTTT	CASREGLNSNQPQHF
.	TRBV3-1/TRBV3-2	TRBJ1-2	.	TGTGCCAGCAGCCAAGAGCGACCATCCAGGAGGGGCTACACCTTC	CASSQERPSRRGYTF
.	TRBV7-9	TRBJ1-2	.	TGTGCCAGCAGCCCTAGGGGCGGTGCTGAGATAGATGGCTACACCTTC	CASSPRGGAEIDGYTF
few	TRBV28	TRBJ2-7	.	TGTGCCAGCAGTTTATCTGAGACTCCCCAGACTAGTGTTGTCATAGACGAGCAGTACTTC	CASSLSETPQTSVVIDEQYF
.	TRBV11-2	TRBJ1-5	.	TGTGCCAGCAGCTTAGGTATAGGGGGCAATCAGCCCCAGCATTTT	CASSLGIGGNQPQHF
once	TRBV7-3	TRBJ1-2	.	TGTGCCAGCAGCTTAGGACCATCTTATGGCTACACCTTC	CASSLGPSYGYTF
.	TRBV14	TRBJ1-6	.	TGTGCCAGCAGCCAAGTTCGTAATTCACCCCTCCACTTT	CASSQVRNSPLHF